This TCR beta chain was sequenced in a study of CD8 T cells in Susac syndrome. Study details: Patients with Susac syndrome were therapy-naive, on corticosteroids, or on intravenous immunoglobulin alone at the time that blood was drawn.

The CDR3 is 11 residues long. CDR1 and CDR2 from the germline V gene are KGHDR and SFDVKD. V was pared by 5 bases and J by 7 bases, with 7 bases between. RNA totalling about 0.45 to 1 ug underwent reverse transcription with random hexamers. Using its own MiXCR run on the immunoSEQ multiplex PCR reads, TCRdb lists one record per CDR3 protein. The sample shows 110,000 to 150,000 distinct CDR3 sequences, nearly 97% of them seen only once. Points on this clonotype: Antigen: not known.

General study results and limits: The CD4+ T cell repertoire of patients with Susac syndrome showed no detectable clonal expansion.

The sequenced sample was CD4+ T cells from PBMCs. V is TRBV24-1 and J is TRBJ1-1; D gene unclear. This clonotype was sampled from a human donor with Susac syndrome. CDR3 region: CATSAFLEAFF. CDR3 DNA: TGTGCCACCAGTGCCTTTCTTGAAGCTTTCTTT.